This is a list of T cell receptor beta chains from one sample in a study of cytomegalovirus exposure and HLA in healthy donors. Generated by immunoSEQ multiplex PCR, the TCRdb table keeps only in-frame clones and is missing some. The sample holds about 110,000 clones, over 60% seen once. Material: PBMCs. The receptors shown here come from a woman aged 50 to 65 in good health and CMV-seropositive. CDR3s include the opening cysteine and the closing phenylalanine or tryptophan. D genes are given only for firm matches. Size is omitted from some rows. Given values are once, few, many or a class for expanded clones.

clone_size d_call j_call v_call cdr3_nt cdr3_aa
NA NA TRBJ2-5 TRBV5-1 TGCGCCAGCAAACGTTCGGGGTTTCAAGAGACCCAGTACTTC CASKRSGFQETQYF
NA TRBD1 TRBJ1-2 TRBV28 TGTGCCAGCAGCCCCGGACAGGGGTGGGTCTATGGCTACACCTTC CASSPGQGWVYGYTF
NA NA TRBJ2-7 TRBV25-1 TGTGCCAGCAGTGATCGACAGGACTACGAGCAGTACTTC CASSDRQDYEQYF
once NA TRBJ1-2 TRBV25-1 TGTGCCAGCAGTGAATCAAGGACAGCATATGGCTACACCTTC CASSESRTAYGYTF
NA NA TRBJ1-4 TRBV19 TGTGCCAGTAAAAAGGGACTAGTTGCAACTAATGAAAAACTGTTTTTT CASKKGLVATNEKLFF
NA NA TRBJ1-5 TRBV6-6 TGTGCCAGCACCAGGGATAGTTACAATCAGCCCCAGCATTTT CASTRDSYNQPQHF
few TRBD1 TRBJ1-1 TRBV7-2 TGTGCCAGCAGCATACAGACAGGGTCGGCCACTGAAGCTTTCTTT CASSIQTGSATEAFF
NA TRBD1 TRBJ2-3 TRBV11-2 TGTGCCAGCAGCTTGGTCCCGACAGGGGATACGCAGTATTTT CASSLVPTGDTQYF
NA NA TRBJ2-7 TRBV29-1 TGCAGCGTTCAGGGTCGCGAGGAGCTGGTAATATGGAGGGCAGCCTACGAGCAGTACTTC CSVQGREELVIWRAAYEQYF
NA TRBD2 TRBJ2-3 TRBV4-2 TGTGCCAGCAGCCAAGAGGGAAGCGGGGGGCCGGATACGCAGTATTTT CASSQEGSGGPDTQYF
once NA TRBJ1-4 TRBV27 TGTGCCAGCAGTTTCGCGGGGCTTAATGAAAAACTGTTTTTT CASSFAGLNEKLFF
few TRBD1 TRBJ1-6 TRBV4-3 TGCGCCAGCAGCCAAGATATCGGGACAGGGCATCTCGATAATTCACCCCTCCACTTT CASSQDIGTGHLDNSPLHF
NA NA TRBJ1-1 TRBV6-6 TGTGCCAGCAGTTACGCGGGGTATGGCACTGAAGCTTTCTTT CASSYAGYGTEAFF
NA NA TRBJ1-1 TRBV5-4 TGTGCCAGCAGCTTCGGGGTGTCGAACACTGAAGCTTTCTTT CASSFGVSNTEAFF
NA TRBD1 TRBJ1-2 TRBV19 TGTGCCAGTAGTATCGGGACAGGGGCTGGTGGCTACACCTTC CASSIGTGAGGYTF
few NA TRBJ1-2 TRBV5-6 TGTGCCAGCAGCCTCCAGGGTCGTGATTACTATGGCTACACCTTC CASSLQGRDYYGYTF
NA NA TRBJ1-4 TRBV19 TGTGCCAGTAGTATCGACTGGGCTAATGAAAAACTGTTTTTT CASSIDWANEKLFF
few NA TRBJ2-2 TRBV5-8 TGTGCCAGCAGCCACGTCGACAGGTACACCGGGGAGCTGTTTTTT CASSHVDRYTGELFF
NA TRBD1 TRBJ1-2 TRBV19 TGTGCCAGTAGTATAGGACCGGGACAGGAATACTATGGCTACACCTTC CASSIGPGQEYYGYTF
NA NA TRBJ2-1 TRBV18 TGTGCCAGCTCACAGGACTGGAGCTCCTACAATGAGCAGTTCTTC CASSQDWSSYNEQFF
NA NA TRBJ2-7 TRBV5-1 TGCGCCAGCAGCTTAAGGACTGCAGGCGACGCCGAGCAGTACTTC CASSLRTAGDAEQYF
NA NA TRBJ1-1 TRBV29-1 TGCAGCGTTGAACAGGGGCGGAACACTGAAGCTTTCTTT CSVEQGRNTEAFF